This T cell receptor beta chain was documented in a study of identical twins. The CDR3 extends over 14 amino acids. V was trimmed by 0 bases and J by 6 bases, leaving 10 bases between them. CDR1 is SGHVS and CDR2 is FQNEAQ in the germline V gene. One entry per CDR3 protein, called by TCRdb with MiXCR from the 5' RACE reads. Of about 240,000 distinct CDR3 sequences listed, over 9.5% are singletons. This clonotype was seen repeatedly, ten times or more. The chain joins TRBV7-8 to TRBJ2-3, with D possibly matching TRBD1 (5 bases). This sequence originates from a man aged 45 to 65 in good health. Sequencing was carried out using memory T cells sorted from blood. The CDR3 DNA follows: TGTGCCAGCAGCTTAGCGGCAGGGTGGGATACGCAGTATTTT. It translates to CASSLAAGWDTQYF.